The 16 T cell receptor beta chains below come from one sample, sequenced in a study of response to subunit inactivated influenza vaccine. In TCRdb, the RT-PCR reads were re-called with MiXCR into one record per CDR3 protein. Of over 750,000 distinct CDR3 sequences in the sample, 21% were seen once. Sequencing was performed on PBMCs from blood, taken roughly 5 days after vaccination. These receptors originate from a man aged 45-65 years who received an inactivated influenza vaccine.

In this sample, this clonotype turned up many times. CDR3 region: CASSYQGARSTEAFF. As DNA, the CDR3 is TGTGCCAGCAGTTACCAGGGGGCGCGGAGTACTGAAGCTTTCTTT. V gene TRBV12-3 or TRBV12-4 combines with J gene TRBJ1-1; 8 nucleotides agree with TRBD1. V trimming: 4 bases; J trimming: 5 bases; junction bases outside the gene matches: 9. This CDR3 contains 15 residues.

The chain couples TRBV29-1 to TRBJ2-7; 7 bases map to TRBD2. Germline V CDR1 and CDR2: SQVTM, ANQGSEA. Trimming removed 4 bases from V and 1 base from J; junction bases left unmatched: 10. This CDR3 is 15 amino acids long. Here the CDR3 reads CSVGGLAVASYEQYF. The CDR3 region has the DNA TGCAGCGTTGGAGGGCTAGCGGTGGCATCCTACGAGCAGTACTTC.

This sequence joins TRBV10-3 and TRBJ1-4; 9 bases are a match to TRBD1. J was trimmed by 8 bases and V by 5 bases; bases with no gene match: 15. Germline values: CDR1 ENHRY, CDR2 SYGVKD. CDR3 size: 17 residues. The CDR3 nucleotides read TGTGCCATCAGTCCTACCGGGACAGGGCTTTCCAGAGAAAAACTGTTTTTT. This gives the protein CAISPTGTGLSREKLFF.

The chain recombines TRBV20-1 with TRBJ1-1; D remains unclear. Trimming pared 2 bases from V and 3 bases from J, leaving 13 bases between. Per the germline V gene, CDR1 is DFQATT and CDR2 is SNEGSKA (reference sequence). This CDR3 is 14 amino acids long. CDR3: CSARSVRHYTEAFF. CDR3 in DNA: TGCAGTGCTAGATCGGTGAGACATTACACTGAAGCTTTCTTT.

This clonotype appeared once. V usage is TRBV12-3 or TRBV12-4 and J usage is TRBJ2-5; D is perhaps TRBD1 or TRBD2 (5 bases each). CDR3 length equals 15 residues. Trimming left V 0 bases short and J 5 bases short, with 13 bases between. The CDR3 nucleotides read TGTGCCAGCAGTTTAGCGTTCGGGGCCGGTGAGACCCAGTACTTC. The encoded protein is CASSLAFGAGETQYF.

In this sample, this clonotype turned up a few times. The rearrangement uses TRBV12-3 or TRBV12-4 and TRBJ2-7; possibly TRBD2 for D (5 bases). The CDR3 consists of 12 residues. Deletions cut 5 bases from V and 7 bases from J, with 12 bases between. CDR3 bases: TGTGCCAGCAGTCATGCGAGGGAGGAGCAGTACTTC. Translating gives CASSHAREEQYF.

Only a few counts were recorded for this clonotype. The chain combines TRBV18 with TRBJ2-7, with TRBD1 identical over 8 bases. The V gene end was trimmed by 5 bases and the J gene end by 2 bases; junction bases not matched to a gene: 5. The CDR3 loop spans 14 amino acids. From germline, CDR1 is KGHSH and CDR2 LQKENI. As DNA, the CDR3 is TGTGCCAGCTCATCGCCGGACAGGGCCTACGAGCAGTACTTC. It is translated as CASSSPDRAYEQYF.

The CDR3 sequence: CSVEIRGLGTEAFF. CDR3 coding DNA: TGCAGCGTTGAAATTCGGGGCTTGGGCACTGAAGCTTTCTTT. The chain is built from TRBV29-1 and TRBJ1-1; weak D call: TRBD1 (5 bases). V lost 2 bases and J 4 bases, leaving 14 bases between the germline ends. The germline V gene encodes CDR1 SQVTM and CDR2 ANQGSEA. The CDR3 loop spans 14 amino acids.

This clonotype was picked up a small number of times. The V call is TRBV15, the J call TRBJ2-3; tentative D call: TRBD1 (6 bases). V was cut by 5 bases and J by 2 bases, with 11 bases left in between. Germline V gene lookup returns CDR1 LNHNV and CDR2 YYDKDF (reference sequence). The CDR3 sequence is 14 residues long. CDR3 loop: CATSGGVLTDTQYF. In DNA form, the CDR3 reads TGTGCCACCAGCGGGGGCGTCCTCACAGATACGCAGTATTTT.

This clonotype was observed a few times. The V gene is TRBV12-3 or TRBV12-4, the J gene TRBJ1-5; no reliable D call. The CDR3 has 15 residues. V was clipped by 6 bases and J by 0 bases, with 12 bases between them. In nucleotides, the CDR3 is TGTGCCAGCAGCCGTCAAGATATTAGCAATCAGCCCCAGCATTTT. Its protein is CASSRQDISNQPQHF.

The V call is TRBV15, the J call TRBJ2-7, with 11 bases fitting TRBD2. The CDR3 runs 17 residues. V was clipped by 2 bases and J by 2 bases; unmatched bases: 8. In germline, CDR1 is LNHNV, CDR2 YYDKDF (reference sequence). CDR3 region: CATSRSPSGRHTYEQYF. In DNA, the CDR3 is TGTGCCACCAGCAGAAGCCCTAGCGGGAGGCACACCTACGAGCAGTACTTC.

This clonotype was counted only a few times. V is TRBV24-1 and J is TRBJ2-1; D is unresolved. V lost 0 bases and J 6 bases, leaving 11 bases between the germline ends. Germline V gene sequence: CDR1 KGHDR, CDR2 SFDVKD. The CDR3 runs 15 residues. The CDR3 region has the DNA TGTGCCACCAGTGATTTGGGCAGTCCGGCCAATGAGCAGTTCTTC. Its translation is CATSDLGSPANEQFF.

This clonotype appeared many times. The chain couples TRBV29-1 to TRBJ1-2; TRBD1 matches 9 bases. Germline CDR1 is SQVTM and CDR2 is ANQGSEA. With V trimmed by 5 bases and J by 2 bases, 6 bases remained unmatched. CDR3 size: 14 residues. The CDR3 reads CSVWTGAVNYGYTF. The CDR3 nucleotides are TGCAGCGTTTGGACAGGGGCCGTCAACTATGGCTACACCTTC. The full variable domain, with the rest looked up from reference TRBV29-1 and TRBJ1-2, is SAVISQKPSRDICQRGTSLTIQCQVDSQVTMMFWYRQQPGQSLTLIATANQGSEATYESGFVIDKFPISRPNLTFSTLTVSNMSPEDSSIYLCSVWTGAVNYGYTFGSGTRLTVV.

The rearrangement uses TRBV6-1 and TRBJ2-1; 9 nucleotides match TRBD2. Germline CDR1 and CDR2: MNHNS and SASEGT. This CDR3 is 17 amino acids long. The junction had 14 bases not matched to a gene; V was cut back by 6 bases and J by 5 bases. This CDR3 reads CASRVRLADTSDNEQFF. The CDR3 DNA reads TGTGCCAGCAGAGTACGACTAGCGGACACCTCAGACAATGAGCAGTTCTTC.

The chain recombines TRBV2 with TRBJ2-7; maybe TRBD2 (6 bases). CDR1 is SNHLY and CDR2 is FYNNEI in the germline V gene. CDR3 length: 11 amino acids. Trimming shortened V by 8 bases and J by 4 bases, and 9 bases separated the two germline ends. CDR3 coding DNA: TGTGCCAGCGGGGGGAGGTACGAGCAGTACTTC. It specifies CASGGRYEQYF.

The CDR3, as DNA: TGCAGTGCTAGAAGCCTCCATGTATACGAGCAGTACTTC. This translates into CSARSLHVYEQYF. This chain uses TRBV20-1 with TRBJ2-7, with D uncertain. V shed 2 bases and J shed 4 bases, with 12 bases lying between them. The germline V gene has CDR1 DFQATT and CDR2 SNEGSKA (reference sequence). The CDR3 sequence is 13 residues long.